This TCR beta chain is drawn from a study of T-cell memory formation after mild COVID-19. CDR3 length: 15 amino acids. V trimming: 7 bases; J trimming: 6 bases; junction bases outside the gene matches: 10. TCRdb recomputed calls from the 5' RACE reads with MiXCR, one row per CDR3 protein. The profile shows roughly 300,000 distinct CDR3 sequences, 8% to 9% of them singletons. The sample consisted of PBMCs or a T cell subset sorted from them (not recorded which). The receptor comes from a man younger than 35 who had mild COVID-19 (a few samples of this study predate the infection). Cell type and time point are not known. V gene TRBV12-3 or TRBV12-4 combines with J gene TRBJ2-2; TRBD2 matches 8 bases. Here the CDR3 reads CASTSRGGRPGELFF. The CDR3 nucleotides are TGTGCCAGCACCTCCCGGGGGGGGCGTCCCGGGGAGCTGTTTTTT.